The subject of this entry is one T cell receptor beta chain. Profiling relied on immunoSEQ multiplex PCR, and the TCRdb table lists in-frame clones only, not all of them. The table lists about 430,000 clones, over 85% of them singletons. This sample was included in a study of blood T cell repertoires in COVID-19. Whole-study context: Samples representing acute and convalescent COVID-19 were sourced from the United States, Italy and Spain.

Seattle patients were enrolled while actively infected and followed longitudinally. Input material: peripheral blood. This sequence was found in a man between 18 and 29 years old with COVID-19, enrolled during active disease.

The CDR3 DNA is TGTGCCAGCAGTTCACAGGGAACTAATGAAAAACTGTTTTTT. This gives the protein CASSSQGTNEKLFF. The genes are TRBV6-6 and TRBJ1-4; the D gene is possibly TRBD1 (6 bases). CDR1 and CDR2 (germline): MNHNY, SVGAGI (reference sequence). V lost 4 bases to trimming and J lost 1 base, with 7 bases between them. This CDR3 is 14 amino acids long.